This T cell receptor beta chain was profiled in a study of tumor and adjacent non-tumor tissue in lung cancer. Study summary: Aged about 31 to 80 years, patients included 10 men and roughly 5 women with stage I to III disease.

The CDR3 is 15 amino acids. Germline CDR1 is SGHAT and CDR2 is FQNNGV. Study results and caveats: Normal lung showed higher cumulative top 100 clone frequency than tumor.

With respect to this clonotype: The target antigen is unknown. The junction shows a germline mismatch at one end, possibly a read error.

This sample's RNA came from whole unsorted tissue. Donors were chemotherapy-naive, newly diagnosed lung cancer surgical patients in China, August–late 2014. Three rounds of nested PCR, following a modified ARM-PCR protocol, produced the TCRbeta library. TCRdb recomputed calls from the multiplex PCR reads with MiXCR, one row per CDR3 protein. Found here are roughly 150,000 distinct CDR3 sequences, approximately 70% of them singletons; the top ten hold about 18%. The chain uses TRBV11-2 and TRBJ2-3, with D perhaps matching TRBD1 (6 bases). Sequencing input: lung tumor tissue. The clonotype originates from a man aged 60 to 69 with small cell lung cancer. CDR3 in amino acids: CPSSLGGRSTDTQYF. CDR3 DNA: TGTCCCAGTAGCTTAGGGGGAAGGAGCACAGATACGCAGTATTTT.